One and the same sample provided the 24 T cell receptor beta chains below, sequenced in a study of monozygotic twins with inflammatory bowel disease. TCRdb reprocessed the 5' RACE reads and reports one entry per CDR3 protein, with no DNA. The table lists some 160,000 distinct CDR3 sequences, with 7.4% in the top ten. Material for sequencing was blood. These receptors came from a human donor with ulcerative colitis or Crohn's disease, or a healthy co-twin of an affected twin (not recorded which).

This chain joins TRBV7-2 and TRBJ2-7. The CDR3 is 15 residues long. Per germline, CDR1 SGHTA and CDR2 FQGNSA. The CDR3 sequence: CASSPVGSASYEQYF.

The chain carries TRBV20-1 and TRBJ2-3; TCRdb returns TRBD2, unconfirmable since there is no DNA. Germline assignment: CDR1 DFQATT and CDR2 SNEGSKA (reference sequence). The length of the CDR3 is 14 residues. CDR3 sequence reads: CSAREGGSTDTQYF.

The chain carries TRBV10-3 and TRBJ1-6; TCRdb's D call of TRBD1 is untestable without DNA. This CDR3 has 15 residues. Germline CDR1 and CDR2: ENHRY and SYGVKD. The CDR3 spells CAISDRGGGTSPLHF.

The V call is TRBV20-1, the J call TRBJ2-7; TCRdb outputs TRBD2, but without DNA this stays unchecked. The germline V gene has CDR1 DFQATT and CDR2 SNEGSKA (reference sequence). The CDR3 covers 17 residues. The CDR3 reads CSAGGRDESKSSYEQYF.

This chain links TRBV11-2 with TRBJ1-2; TCRdb's D call, TRBD1, is unchecked because there is no DNA. The CDR3 spans 16 residues. Per the germline V gene, CDR1 is SGHAT and CDR2 is FQNNGV. The CDR3 sequence: CASSLDRGQANYGYTF.

The chain carries TRBV5-4 and TRBJ1-3. Germline loops: CDR1 SGHNT, CDR2 YYREEE (reference sequence). There are 12 residues in the CDR3. The CDR3 sequence: CASSFSGNTIYF.

The V and J genes are TRBV5-4 and TRBJ1-2; with no DNA, the TCRdb D assignment of TRBD1 cannot be verified. The germline CDR1 and CDR2 sequences are SGHNT and YYREEE (reference sequence). CDR3 length: 14 amino acids. The CDR3 sequence: CASSLVRSGDGYTF.

The rearrangement joins TRBV7-9 to TRBJ2-5; TCRdb indicates TRBD2, and absent DNA this call remains unverified. The CDR3 is 12 amino acids. The germline V gene encodes CDR1 SEHNR and CDR2 FQNEAQ (reference sequence). CDR3: CASRRDPETQYF.

The rearrangement joins TRBV3-1 to TRBJ2-7. This CDR3 has 16 amino acids. Germline CDR1 and CDR2: LGHDT and YNNKEL (reference sequence). The chain's CDR3 is CASSQVSRRSSYEQYF.

V gene TRBV7-9 combines with J gene TRBJ2-5; TCRdb indicates TRBD2, and absent DNA this call remains unverified. This CDR3 spans 16 amino acids. Germline loops: CDR1 SEHNR, CDR2 FQNEAQ (reference sequence). The CDR3 reads CASSFRTSGWVETQYF.

The chain has TRBV12-3 or TRBV12-4 and TRBJ2-7; the D call from TCRdb, TRBD1, cannot be confirmed without DNA. The CDR3 length is 14 residues. CDR3 sequence: CASGLSGASYEQYF.

This sequence joins TRBV7-2 and TRBJ2-3. The CDR3 is 15 amino acids. Germline V gene data show CDR1 as SGHTA and CDR2 as FQGNSA. CDR3 loop: CASSRTGPSTDTQYF.

The CDR3: CASSQLRQTGELFF. The J gene is TRBJ2-2, the V gene TRBV4-3; TCRdb's assignment of TRBD1 cannot be checked, as there is no DNA. There are 14 residues in the CDR3. CDR1 is LGHNA, CDR2 YSLEER, per germline.

This chain connects TRBV20-1 to TRBJ2-7; TCRdb picks TRBD2, but there is no DNA to check that call. Germline CDR1 reads DFQATT; CDR2 reads SNEGSKA (reference sequence). The CDR3 is 12 amino acids. CDR3 sequence: CSARLAAGEQYF.

This sequence joins TRBV6-5 and TRBJ1-1; TCRdb returns TRBD1, unconfirmable since there is no DNA. This CDR3 region has 16 residues. Germline V gene lookup returns CDR1 MNHEY and CDR2 SVGAGI. The CDR3: CASSYSNPGMNTEAFF.

This chain connects TRBV6-1 to TRBJ1-6; the TCRdb D gene call, TRBD1, has no DNA to confirm it. Germline V gives CDR1 MNHNS, CDR2 SASEGT. The CDR3 spans 19 residues. This CDR3 reads CASSESRDRDSSYNSPLHF.

This chain links TRBV28 with TRBJ1-2. CDR1 and CDR2 from the germline V gene are MDHEN and SYDVKM. CDR3 length: 16 amino acids. CDR3 in amino acids: CASSSLEGLPNYGYTF.

The V gene is TRBV5-1, the J gene TRBJ2-5. CDR1 SGHRS and CDR2 YFSETQ come from the germline V gene. The CDR3 is made up of 14 amino acids. CDR3 protein: CASSLAGIIETQYF.

The V call is TRBV6-5, the J call TRBJ1-6; TCRdb picks TRBD1, but there is no DNA to check that call. Germline CDR1 reads MNHEY; CDR2 reads SVGAGI. The CDR3 has 16 amino acids. CDR3 region: CASSYTGQGKNSPLHF.

The rearrangement joins TRBV20-1 to TRBJ2-2; TCRdb's assignment of TRBD2 cannot be checked, as there is no DNA. Looked up from germline, CDR1 is DFQATT and CDR2 is SNEGSKA (reference sequence). This CDR3 is built from 14 residues. CDR3 amino acids: CSAWASGNTGELFF.

V and J are TRBV20-1 and TRBJ1-3. The CDR3 has 13 amino acids. CDR1 and CDR2 from the germline V gene are DFQATT and SNEGSKA (reference sequence). The CDR3 here is CSASVSAGNTIYF.

This rearrangement joins TRBV2 to TRBJ2-2. CDR1 is SNHLY and CDR2 is FYNNEI in the germline V gene. CDR3 size: 14 residues. The CDR3 is CASSEAPNTGELFF.

The genes are TRBV7-8 and TRBJ2-7; TCRdb calls TRBD1, which cannot be checked without DNA. In germline, CDR1 is SGHVS, CDR2 FQNEAQ. The CDR3 is 15 amino acids. The CDR3 region is CASSLEGRGQDEQYF.

The chain couples TRBV6-1 to TRBJ2-2; absent DNA, TCRdb's TRBD2 call cannot be checked. The CDR3 is made up of 19 amino acids. CDR1 is MNHNS and CDR2 is SASEGT in the germline V gene. CDR3 sequence: CASSESIVSGSVNTGELFF.